This is a list of T cell receptor beta chains from one sample in a study of T cell repertoires in cytomegalovirus infection. MiXCR, run by TCRdb on the reads, gives a single entry per CDR3 protein. The profile shows just under 550,000 distinct CDR3 sequences, approximately 26% of them singletons. The sequenced sample was PBMCs. The receptors were sampled from a human donor in good health (CMV status not recorded). Some clones in this sample may be carry-over from other donors' samples. The CDR3 runs from the conserved cysteine through the conserved F or W. D genes are given only for firm matches. Some rows mark clone size as missing; the rest say once, few, many or name a class of expanded clone.

V	D	J	size	CDR3	DNA
TRBV4-3	TRBD2	TRBJ2-2	NA	CASSPKPGLAGGDTGELFF	TGCGCCAGCAGCCCAAAACCGGGACTAGCGGGAGGAGACACCGGGGAGCTGTTTTTT
TRBV5-3	NA	TRBJ2-1	NA	CASSAPWGTNEQFF	TGTGCCAGCAGCGCACCTTGGGGAACCAATGAGCAGTTCTTC
TRBV11-2	NA	TRBJ2-2	NA	CASSLVRASGGELFF	TGTGCCAGCAGCTTAGTCAGGGCCTCCGGCGGGGAGCTGTTTTTT
TRBV7-6	NA	TRBJ2-7	few	CASSLGQSNEQYF	TGTGCCAGCAGCCTGGGCCAGTCAAACGAGCAGTACTTC
TRBV20-1	NA	TRBJ2-7	few	CSAGPTRGLTYEQYF	TGCAGTGCCGGCCCAACTAGAGGACTAACCTACGAGCAGTACTTC
TRBV27	TRBD1	TRBJ1-5	NA	CASSARTGYSNQPQHF	TGTGCCAGCAGTGCCAGGACAGGGTACAGCAATCAGCCCCAGCATTTT
TRBV7-2	NA	TRBJ1-1	many	CASTKTANTEAFF	TGTGCCAGCACCAAGACAGCCAACACTGAAGCTTTCTTT
TRBV7-2	NA	TRBJ1-6	many	CASSLTGQSPLHF	TGTGCCAGCAGCTTAACAGGGCAATCACCCCTCCACTTT
TRBV7-2	TRBD2	TRBJ2-1	many	CASSQGGGGRSREQFF	TGTGCCAGCAGCCAGGGCGGGGGGGGTAGGAGCCGTGAGCAGTTCTTC
TRBV20-1	NA	TRBJ1-2	NA	CSARDLGTGYTF	TGCAGTGCTAGAGATTTAGGGACGGGCTACACCTTC
TRBV7-9	TRBD1	TRBJ1-5	many	CASSTQGGNQPQHF	TGTGCCAGCAGCACACAGGGGGGCAATCAGCCCCAGCATTTT
TRBV20-1	NA	TRBJ2-5	few	CSASSASLGQETQYF	TGCAGTGCTAGTTCGGCTTCTCTCGGACAAGAGACCCAGTACTTC
TRBV19	TRBD2	TRBJ2-7	NA	CASSPGLGGTYEQYF	TGTGCCAGTAGTCCAGGACTAGGCGGGACCTACGAGCAGTACTTC
TRBV28	NA	TRBJ2-5	NA	CASSHQLTGRETQYF	TGTGCCAGCAGTCATCAACTAACGGGGAGGGAGACCCAGTACTTC
TRBV20-1	TRBD2	TRBJ2-3	NA	CSARIPSGGTDTQYF	TGCAGTGCTAGAATTCCTAGCGGGGGCACAGATACGCAGTATTTT
TRBV12-3/TRBV12-4	TRBD2	TRBJ2-2	NA	CASVTGGNTGELFF	TGTGCCAGCGTAACGGGAGGGAACACCGGGGAGCTGTTTTTT
TRBV5-4	TRBD2	TRBJ2-5	few	CASSLAGLAGFETQYF	TGTGCCAGCAGCTTGGCGGGACTAGCGGGATTTGAGACCCAGTACTTC
TRBV7-9	TRBD2	TRBJ2-7	few	CASSSTGGLAGDNYEQYF	TGTGCCAGCAGCTCGACAGGGGGACTAGCGGGGGACAACTACGAGCAGTACTTC
TRBV6-2/TRBV6-3	NA	TRBJ2-5	NA	CASSYRTILETQYF	TGTGCCAGCAGTTACCGGACTATCTTGGAGACCCAGTACTTC
TRBV7-9	TRBD1	TRBJ2-1	NA	CASSWWGVGRQGSSYNEQFF	TGTGCCAGCAGCTGGTGGGGGGTGGGAAGACAGGGGAGCTCCTACAATGAGCAGTTCTTC
TRBV5-1	TRBD1	TRBJ1-2	NA	CASSLVQGVNHPYGYTF	TGCGCCAGCAGCTTGGTACAGGGGGTCAATCATCCCTATGGCTACACCTTC
TRBV5-1	TRBD2	TRBJ2-7	NA	CASSLVLGGRQIEQYF	TGCGCCAGCAGCTTGGTCCTCGGCGGGAGACAGATCGAGCAGTACTTC
TRBV6-2/TRBV6-3	TRBD2	TRBJ2-1	few	CASRLGLAGGPFF	TGTGCCAGCAGACTGGGACTAGCGGGAGGGCCGTTCTTC
TRBV12-3/TRBV12-4	NA	TRBJ2-5	many	CASSPGARETQYF	TGTGCCAGCAGCCCTGGGGCCCGGGAGACCCAGTACTTC
TRBV7-8	NA	TRBJ2-3	many	CASSFREDTQYF	TGTGCCAGCAGCTTTAGGGAAGATACGCAGTATTTT
TRBV11-2	TRBD1	TRBJ2-5	NA	CASSTGTAQGQYF	TGTGCCAGCAGCACCGGGACAGCCCAGGGCCAGTACTTC
TRBV6-5	NA	TRBJ2-7	NA	CASRDSGEQYF	TGTGCCAGCAGGGATTCCGGCGAGCAGTACTTC
TRBV19	NA	TRBJ1-2	NA	CASRSSTRYNYGYTF	TGTGCCAGTAGGTCTTCGACAAGATATAACTATGGCTACACCTTC
TRBV5-3	NA	TRBJ2-7	few	CASSLVTSPSLYEQYF	TGTGCCAGCAGCTTGGTAACCAGCCCCTCTCTCTACGAGCAGTACTTC
TRBV7-8	TRBD1	TRBJ2-5	few	CASSRQGKRETQYF	TGTGCCAGCAGCCGACAGGGAAAGCGCGAGACCCAGTACTTC
TRBV12-3/TRBV12-4	NA	TRBJ1-5	few	CASRLGGQPQHF	TGTGCCAGCAGGCTGGGAGGTCAGCCCCAGCATTTT